Sequencing of this T cell receptor beta chain was carried out in a study of blood T cells in healthy people across ages. Combining a sample-barcoded 5' primer with a J-beta primer mix, a second PCR ran for about 7 to 11 cycles. Via MiXCR, TCRdb re-called the 5' RACE reads, giving one row per CDR3 protein. The sample has around 870,000 distinct CDR3 sequences, less than 35% seen once. With regard to this clonotype: This could be a read error, since a much larger clone is one nucleotide away.

The germline V gene has CDR1 MNHEY and CDR2 SVGEGT. The CDR3 sequence is 17 residues long. The rearrangement joins TRBV6-2 or TRBV6-3 to TRBJ2-3; maybe TRBD2 (6 bases). The sequenced sample consisted of blood. This TCR derives from a woman aged 80 or older in good health. CDR3 nucleotides: TGTGCCAGCGGTTACCCCCGGGGAGGCTCAAACACAGATACGCAGTATTTT. It specifies CASGYPRGGSNTDTQYF.